Sequencing of this TCR beta chain was carried out in a study of cytomegalovirus exposure and HLA in healthy donors. Both 60 Vbeta primers and 13 Jbeta primers went into the PCR. Clones were read by immunoSEQ multiplex PCR, and TCRdb kept only the in-frame ones, dropping some. The sample yields some 94,000 clones, about 80% seen once. There are 15 residues in the CDR3. Trimming removed 9 bases at V and 2 bases at J, with 19 bases between. Germline V gives CDR1 LNHDA, CDR2 SQIVND (reference sequence). The specimen was PBMCs. The V call is TRBV19, the J call TRBJ1-1; D might be TRBD1 (5 bases). The source is a man in his forties in good health and CMV-seronegative. The DNA of the CDR3 is TGTGCCAGCACGGCCCCGACAGCCCCTAACACTGAAGCTTTCTTT. Translated: CASTAPTAPNTEAFF.